Listed below are T cell receptor beta chains from one sample, sequenced in a study of ipilimumab plus nivolumab after autologous stem cell transplantation. Sequenced by immunoSEQ multiplex PCR; TCRdb stores in-frame clones only, minus some. Of some 22,000 clones in the sample, 77% are singletons; the top ten hold about a fifth. Source: PBMCs, taken in a trial of ipilimumab plus nivolumab as post-transplant consolidation. Source of these receptors: a male donor with diffuse large B-cell lymphoma. Each CDR3 is given without its conserved first and last residue. The size of a clone is reported for some rows only, either as once, few or many, or as a class for expanded clones.

clone size: NA
V gene: TRBV30
J gene: TRBJ2-3
CDR3 protein: AWSPPGLAQLTDTQY

clone size: NA
V gene: TRBV5-1
J gene: TRBJ2-5
CDR3 protein: ASSLEARNLKTQY

clone size: NA
V gene: TRBV7-2
J gene: TRBJ2-1
CDR3 protein: ASSPKNEQF

clone size: NA
V gene: TRBV19
J gene: TRBJ2-5
CDR3 protein: ASSRGGTETQY

clone size: NA
V gene: TRBV19
J gene: TRBJ1-5
CDR3 protein: ASSGQGINQPQH

clone size: once
V gene: TRBV18
J gene: TRBJ2-7
CDR3 protein: ASSPDNVYEQY

clone size: NA
V gene: TRBV19
J gene: TRBJ2-2
CDR3 protein: ASSIMGLIDTGELF

clone size: NA
V gene: TRBV6-4
J gene: TRBJ2-5
CDR3 protein: ASSRDIGETQY

clone size: NA
V gene: TRBV7-9
J gene: TRBJ1-1
CDR3 protein: ASSPQTGITEAF

clone size: NA
V gene: TRBV10-3
J gene: TRBJ2-2
CDR3 protein: AISRTGELF

clone size: NA
V gene: TRBV4-1
J gene: TRBJ2-6
CDR3 protein: ASSREPGQGGSGANVLT

clone size: NA
V gene: TRBV7-2
J gene: TRBJ2-2
CDR3 protein: ASSHWGGRNGELF

clone size: NA
V gene: TRBV6-1
J gene: TRBJ2-2
CDR3 protein: ASSLEGVDTGELF

clone size: NA
V gene: TRBV9
J gene: TRBJ2-7
CDR3 protein: ASSPGGPYEQY

clone size: NA
V gene: TRBV27
J gene: TRBJ2-5
CDR3 protein: ASRKSHEGRHETQY

clone size: NA
V gene: TRBV19
J gene: TRBJ1-1
CDR3 protein: ASSIRTGGRTEAF

clone size: NA
V gene: TRBV30
J gene: TRBJ2-1
CDR3 protein: AWSVRLAGFNEQF

clone size: NA
V gene: TRBV4-3
J gene: TRBJ1-4
CDR3 protein: ASSQVQGKLF

clone size: NA
V gene: TRBV9
J gene: TRBJ2-2
CDR3 protein: ASSVGGGTTGELF

clone size: NA
V gene: TRBV11-3
J gene: TRBJ2-3
CDR3 protein: ASSPQFSGEGDTQY

clone size: NA
V gene: TRBV25-1
J gene: TRBJ2-6
CDR3 protein: ASVSPGANVLT

clone size: NA
V gene: TRBV28
J gene: TRBJ2-7
CDR3 protein: ASSPGTRDFYEQY

clone size: NA
V gene: TRBV7-9
J gene: TRBJ2-3
CDR3 protein: ASSPEADTQY

clone size: NA
V gene: TRBV6-1
J gene: TRBJ1-1
CDR3 protein: ASSQGGLGSTEAF

clone size: NA
V gene: TRBV5-3
J gene: TRBJ1-5
CDR3 protein: ARANQPQH

clone size: NA
V gene: TRBV5-1
J gene: TRBJ2-3
CDR3 protein: ASSLRGDGRTDTQY

clone size: NA
V gene: TRBV19
J gene: TRBJ2-6
CDR3 protein: ASSILSTSGANVLT

clone size: once
V gene: TRBV2
J gene: TRBJ1-6
CDR3 protein: ASRRTGVNSPLH

clone size: NA
V gene: TRBV29-1
J gene: TRBJ2-5
CDR3 protein: SVGRAGLETQY

clone size: NA
V gene: TRBV28
J gene: TRBJ1-4
CDR3 protein: ASSPRTGRNEKLF

clone size: NA
V gene: TRBV7-9
J gene: TRBJ1-1
CDR3 protein: ASSPRGGPLATEAF

clone size: NA
V gene: TRBV5-6
J gene: TRBJ1-1
CDR3 protein: ASSLWDLYREAF